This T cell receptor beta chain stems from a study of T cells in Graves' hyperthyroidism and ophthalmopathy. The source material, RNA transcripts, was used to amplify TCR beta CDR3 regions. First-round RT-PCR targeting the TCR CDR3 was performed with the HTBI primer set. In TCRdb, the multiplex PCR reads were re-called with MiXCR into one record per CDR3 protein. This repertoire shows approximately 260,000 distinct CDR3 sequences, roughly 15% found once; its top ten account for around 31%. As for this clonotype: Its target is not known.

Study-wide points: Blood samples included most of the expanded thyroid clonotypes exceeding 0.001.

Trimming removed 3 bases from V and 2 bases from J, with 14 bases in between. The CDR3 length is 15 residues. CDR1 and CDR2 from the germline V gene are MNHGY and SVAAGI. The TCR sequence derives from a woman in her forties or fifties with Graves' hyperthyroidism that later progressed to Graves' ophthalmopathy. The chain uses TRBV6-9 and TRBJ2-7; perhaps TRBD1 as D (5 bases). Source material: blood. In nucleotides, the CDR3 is TGTGCCAGCAGTTACAGATCGACAGACACCTACGAGCAGTACTTC. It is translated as CASSYRSTDTYEQYF.